This TCR beta chain was recovered during a study of spatial heterogeneity in lung cancer. MiXCR was run by TCRdb on the 5' RACE reads, yielding one entry per CDR3 protein. Of about 6,000 distinct CDR3 sequences in the sample, around 15% were seen once. This clonotype was recorded once. Its specificity is not known. This beta chain turned up in a library designed for alpha chains; as an off-target read, its abundance says little. Whole-study findings and limits: How many expanded intratumoral alpha and beta TCRs were present tracked the tumor mutation count, which was a count of nonsynonymous mutations.

Time point described: sample taken at primary tumor resection. The source was lung tumor tissue, collected at surgery. The TCR originated in a male donor with early-stage non-small cell lung cancer.

CDR3 loop: CASSKTGPNSPLHF. The CDR3 nucleotides read TGTGCCAGCAGTAAGACAGGGCCGAATTCACCCCTCCACTTT. The chain couples TRBV6-5 to TRBJ1-6; 7 bases align to TRBD1. The CDR3 has 14 amino acids. Germline lookup yields CDR1 MNHEY and CDR2 SVGAGI. Losses at the gene ends were 5 bases for V and 7 bases for J; bases not matched to a gene: 5.